The present TCR beta chain was sequenced within a study of T cell clonality in common variable immunodeficiency (dated by TCRdb to the mid-2010s). Beyond this particular receptor, the publication reports: Patient heterogeneity within the CVID cohort put limits on correlating repertoire features with clinical complications. CVID TCRbeta sequences were reported to have fewer deletions and N-nucleotide insertions and to lack highly modified clones with 13 or more V deletions. Compared with healthy controls, CVID subjects showed increased TCRbeta clonality (t-test p = 0.018), a feature most characteristic of about a third of subjects. Healthy controls shared more TCRbeta clones with each other than CVID subjects shared among themselves (p < 0.0001). Although equal DNA input was used, an average of about 87,000 unique sequences per sample was obtained for controls, compared with around 32,000 for CVID samples. According to the authors, finding the cause of the higher clonality in CVID would require sequencing the repertoires of T cell subpopulations.

This clone showed up just a few times. The antigen this receptor binds is unknown. The CDR3 is cut off 3 residues early in the read; its end comes from the germline J gene. Most of the CVID patients and most of the healthy controls were of Caucasian heritage. Heparinized peripheral whole blood samples of about 5 to 9 ml were obtained from each donor. Genomic DNA from adults with common variable immune deficiency (CVID) and from healthy adult controls was the source for sequencing TCRbeta CDR3 repertoires. There were roughly 22 healthy adult volunteers in the control group (around twelve female and approximately ten male), ranging in age from about 20 to 75 years, with a mean age of around 33. Diluted blood was density-centrifuged over Hypaque 1077 or Ficoll-Paque to isolate peripheral blood mononuclear cells. Genomic DNA was obtained from unsorted mononuclear cells using either Qiagen column purification or a centrifugation-based method.

For sequencing input, CVID and control samples contributed equivalent amounts of genomic DNA. For every sample, a 60 bp segment covering the rearranged TCRbeta CDR3 region was amplified and then sequenced. TCRbeta amplification used the immunoSEQ assay, a bias-corrected multiplex PCR with high-throughput sequencing. The authors' pipeline ran thus. Each unique nucleotide sequence was treated as a clone and annotated with V, D and J genes, copy number and frequency. Sequences were labeled productive if in frame, and non-productive if out of frame or containing stop codons. As previously described, Shannon's entropy was used to calculate clonality. The predicted amino acid sequences of productive clones were used to derive mean CDR3 Kyte-Doolittle hydropathy. Using the R hclust function, scaled V gene usage was clustered hierarchically with Manhattan distance and complete linkage. Sharing of clones by CDR3 amino acid sequence was evaluated by resampling 12 repertoires per group over 100 rounds. Repertoires were searched for roughly 70 published EBV-specific and nearly 250 published CMV-specific TCRbeta sequences. Analysis left out a couple of CVID samples that produced under 10,000 sequences, so some 45 CVID repertoires remained. TCRdb provides this immuneACCESS table in a form limited to in-frame rearrangements. Some clones are lacking; in checked studies, under half of them reflect an unresolved V gene, and why the rest are absent is not known. That table supplies the V and J calls and clone size; D and trimming were determined from the DNA. The sample counts tens of thousands of clones, each observed more than once. Together, the top ten hold about 1.7% of the sample.

V loses 0 bases of germline sequence and J loses 0 bases, and the interval between the two ends is 9 bases. From the cysteine up to the phenylalanine, the CDR3 has a length of 15 residues. The CDR3 was read in part: 36 bases, with the frame set at base 1. Looking up the germline V gene (reference sequence) yields CDR1 GTSNPN and CDR2 SVGIG. The sequenced sample was peripheral blood mononuclear cells. This sequence uses TRBV30 and TRBJ2-1; a confident D gene designation cannot be given. This TCR was recovered from a person between 18 and 69 years old in good health. CDR3 DNA (partial): TGTGCCTGGAGTGTACGCAGGAGCTCCTACAATGAG. Translation gives CAWSVRRSSYNE. The full-length CDR3 reads as CAWSVRRSSYNEQFF.